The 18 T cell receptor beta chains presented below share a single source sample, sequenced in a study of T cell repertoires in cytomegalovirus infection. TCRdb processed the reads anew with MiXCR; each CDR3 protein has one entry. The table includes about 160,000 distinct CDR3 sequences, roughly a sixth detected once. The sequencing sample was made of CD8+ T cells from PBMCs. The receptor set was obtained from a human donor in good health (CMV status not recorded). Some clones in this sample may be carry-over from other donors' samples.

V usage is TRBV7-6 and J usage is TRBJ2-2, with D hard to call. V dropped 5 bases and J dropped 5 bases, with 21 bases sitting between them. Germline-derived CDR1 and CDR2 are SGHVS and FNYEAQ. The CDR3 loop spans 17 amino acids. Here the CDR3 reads CASSLYTAVKDTGELFF. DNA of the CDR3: TGTGCCAGCAGCCTTTATACAGCAGTAAAGGATACCGGGGAGCTGTTTTTT.

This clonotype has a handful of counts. Here the CDR3 DNA reads TGTGCCAGCAGCCCCGGCTCTGCGGCTTACGAGCAGTACTTC. It encodes CASSPGSAAYEQYF. The rearrangement uses TRBV7-9 and TRBJ2-7; D gene unclear. V was clipped by 5 bases and J by 4 bases, with 15 bases between them. This CDR3 contains 14 residues. Germline CDR1 is SEHNR and CDR2 is FQNEAQ (reference sequence).

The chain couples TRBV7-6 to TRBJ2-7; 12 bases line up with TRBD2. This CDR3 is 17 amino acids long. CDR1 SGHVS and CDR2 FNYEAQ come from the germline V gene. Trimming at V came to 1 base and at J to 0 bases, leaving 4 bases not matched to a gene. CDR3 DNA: TGTGCCAGCAGCTTAGGGGGGACTAGCGGGTACTCCTACGAGCAGTACTTC. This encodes CASSLGGTSGYSYEQYF.

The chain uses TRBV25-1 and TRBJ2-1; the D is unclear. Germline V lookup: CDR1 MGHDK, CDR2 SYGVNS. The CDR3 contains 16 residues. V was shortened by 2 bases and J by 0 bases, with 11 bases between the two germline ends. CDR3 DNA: TGTGCCAGCAGTGAAGTTGGATTTGACTCCTACAATGAGCAGTTCTTC. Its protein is CASSEVGFDSYNEQFF.

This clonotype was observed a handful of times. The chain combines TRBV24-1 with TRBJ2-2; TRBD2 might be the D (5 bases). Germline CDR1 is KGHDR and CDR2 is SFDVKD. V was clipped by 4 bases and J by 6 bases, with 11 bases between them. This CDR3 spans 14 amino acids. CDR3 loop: CATSDPTSAGELFF. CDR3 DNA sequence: TGTGCCACCAGTGACCCCACTAGTGCCGGGGAGCTGTTTTTT.

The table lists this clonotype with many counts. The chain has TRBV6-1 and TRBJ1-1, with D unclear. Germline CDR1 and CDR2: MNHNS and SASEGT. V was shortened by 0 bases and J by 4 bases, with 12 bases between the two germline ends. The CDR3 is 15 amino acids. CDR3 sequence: CASSEAGRVSTEAFF. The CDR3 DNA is TGTGCCAGCAGTGAAGCTGGGCGGGTGTCCACTGAAGCTTTCTTT.

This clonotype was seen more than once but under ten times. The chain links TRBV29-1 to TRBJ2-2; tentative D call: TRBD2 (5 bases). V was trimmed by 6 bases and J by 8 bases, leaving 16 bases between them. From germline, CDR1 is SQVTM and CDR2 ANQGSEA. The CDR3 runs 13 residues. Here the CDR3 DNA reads TGCAGCGTCCCCGCCCAAGCGGAGGGGGAGCTGTTTTTT. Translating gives CSVPAQAEGELFF.

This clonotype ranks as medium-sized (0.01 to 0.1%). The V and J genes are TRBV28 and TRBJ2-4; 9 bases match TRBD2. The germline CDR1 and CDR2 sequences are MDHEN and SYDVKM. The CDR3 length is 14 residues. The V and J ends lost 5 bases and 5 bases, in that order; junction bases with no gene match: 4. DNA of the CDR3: TGTGCCAGCAGTCTCAGGACTAGCGAAAACATTCAGTACTTC. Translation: CASSLRTSENIQYF.

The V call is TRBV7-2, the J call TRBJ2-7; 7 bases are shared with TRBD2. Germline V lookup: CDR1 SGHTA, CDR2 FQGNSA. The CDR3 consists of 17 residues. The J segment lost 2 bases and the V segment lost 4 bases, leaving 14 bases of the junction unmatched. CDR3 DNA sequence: TGTGCCAGCAGCTCTACTTTTGCGCGGGAGACACCCTACGAGCAGTACTTC. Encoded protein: CASSSTFARETPYEQYF.

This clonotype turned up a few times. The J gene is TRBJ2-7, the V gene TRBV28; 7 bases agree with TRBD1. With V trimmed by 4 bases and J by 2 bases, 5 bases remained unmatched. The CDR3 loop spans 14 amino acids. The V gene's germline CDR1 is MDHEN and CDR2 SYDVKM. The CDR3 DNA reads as TGTGCCAGCAGTTGGTACACAGGGGCCTACGAGCAGTACTTC. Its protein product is CASSWYTGAYEQYF. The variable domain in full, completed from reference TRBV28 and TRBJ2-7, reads DVKVTQSSRYLVKRTGEKVFLECVQDMDHENMFWYRQDPGLGLRLIYFSYDVKMKEKGDIPEGYSVSREKKERFSLILESASTNQTSMYLCASSWYTGAYEQYFGPGTRLTVT.

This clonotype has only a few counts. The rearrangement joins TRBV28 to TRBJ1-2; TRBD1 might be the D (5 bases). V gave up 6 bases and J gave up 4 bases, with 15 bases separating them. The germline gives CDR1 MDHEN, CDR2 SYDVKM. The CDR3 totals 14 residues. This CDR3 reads CASRLPQGSYGYTF. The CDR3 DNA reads TGTGCCAGCAGACTACCCCAGGGTAGCTATGGCTACACCTTC.

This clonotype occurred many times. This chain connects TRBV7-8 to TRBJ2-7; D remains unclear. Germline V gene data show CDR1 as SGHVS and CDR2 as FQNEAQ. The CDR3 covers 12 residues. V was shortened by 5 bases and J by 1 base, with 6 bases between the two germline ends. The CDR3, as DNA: TGTGCCAGCAGCCGTAATTCCTACGAGCAGTACTTC. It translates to CASSRNSYEQYF.

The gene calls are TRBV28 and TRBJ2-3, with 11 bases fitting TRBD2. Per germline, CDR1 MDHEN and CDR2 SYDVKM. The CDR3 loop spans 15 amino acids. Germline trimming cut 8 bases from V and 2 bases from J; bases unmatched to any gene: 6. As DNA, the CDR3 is TGTGCCAGCTCGGGACTAGCGGATAACACAGATACGCAGTATTTT. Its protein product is CASSGLADNTDTQYF.

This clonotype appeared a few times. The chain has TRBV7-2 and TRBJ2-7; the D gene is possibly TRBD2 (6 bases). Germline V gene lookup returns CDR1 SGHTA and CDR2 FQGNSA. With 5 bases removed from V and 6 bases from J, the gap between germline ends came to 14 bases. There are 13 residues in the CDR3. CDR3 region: CASSTSSVREQYF. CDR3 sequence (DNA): TGTGCCAGCAGCACCTCTAGCGTTCGCGAGCAGTACTTC.

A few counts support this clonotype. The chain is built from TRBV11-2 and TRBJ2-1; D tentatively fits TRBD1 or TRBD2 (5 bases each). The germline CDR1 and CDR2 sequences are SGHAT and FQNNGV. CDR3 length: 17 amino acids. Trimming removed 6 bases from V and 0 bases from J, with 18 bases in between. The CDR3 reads CASRYRGNLSSYNEQFF. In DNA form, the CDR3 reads TGTGCCAGCAGATACCGGGGCAACCTAAGCTCCTACAATGAGCAGTTCTTC.

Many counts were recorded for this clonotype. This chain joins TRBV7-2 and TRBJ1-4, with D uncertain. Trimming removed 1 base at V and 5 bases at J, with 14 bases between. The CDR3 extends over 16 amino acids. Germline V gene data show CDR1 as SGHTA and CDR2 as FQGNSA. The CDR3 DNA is TGTGCCAGCAGCTTAGGGCCCGGGAGCCTCAATGAAAAACTGTTTTTT. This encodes CASSLGPGSLNEKLFF.

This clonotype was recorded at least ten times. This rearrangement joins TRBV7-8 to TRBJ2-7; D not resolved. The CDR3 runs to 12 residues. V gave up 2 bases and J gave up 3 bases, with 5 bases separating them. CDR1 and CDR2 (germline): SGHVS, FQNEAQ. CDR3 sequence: CASSLLDYEQYF. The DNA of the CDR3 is TGTGCCAGCAGCTTACTTGACTACGAGCAGTACTTC.

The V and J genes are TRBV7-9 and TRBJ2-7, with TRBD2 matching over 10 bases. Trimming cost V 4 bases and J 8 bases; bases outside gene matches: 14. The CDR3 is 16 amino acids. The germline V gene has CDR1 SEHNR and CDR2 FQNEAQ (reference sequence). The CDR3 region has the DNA TGTGCCAGCAGCTCCCCCCAGGCTAGCGGGAGTAGTCAGCAGTACTTC. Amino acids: CASSSPQASGSSQQYF. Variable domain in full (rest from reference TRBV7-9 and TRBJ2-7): DTGVSQNPRHKITKRGQNVTFRCDPISEHNRLYWYRQTLGQGPEFLTYFQNEAQLEKSRLLSDRFSAERPKGSFSTLEIQRTEQGDSAMYLCASSSPQASGSSQQYFGPGTRLTVT.